The 9 T cell receptor beta chains given below trace back to one sample, sequenced in a study of T cells expressing NK-cell markers. TCRdb re-called the 5' RACE reads, yielding one record per CDR3 amino acid sequence without DNA. The sample's table shows about 550,000 distinct CDR3 sequences. Material: blood T cells: a sorted CD56 or NKG2C T cell subset, CD4+ or CD8+ T cells, or bulk PBMC T cells (not recorded which). These receptors came from a man between 18 and 29 years old in good health.

The rearrangement uses TRBV4-2 and TRBJ1-1; TCRdb designates TRBD1, a call that cannot be tested without DNA. Germline V gene lookup returns CDR1 LGHNA and CDR2 YNFKEQ. The CDR3 extends over 14 amino acids. CDR3 region: CASSHLQGATEAFF.

V gene TRBV4-2 combines with J gene TRBJ1-2. CDR3 size: 14 residues. Per the germline V gene, CDR1 is LGHNA and CDR2 is YNFKEQ. The CDR3 is CASSQGTLHYGYTF.

The CDR3 reads CASGDRAGDTDTQYF. The chain links TRBV2 to TRBJ2-3; TCRdb's D gene call, TRBD1, goes unchecked for lack of DNA. The CDR3 consists of 15 residues. CDR1 SNHLY and CDR2 FYNNEI come from the germline V gene.

The J gene is TRBJ2-5, the V gene TRBV20-1; TCRdb's D gene call, TRBD1, goes unchecked for lack of DNA. From germline, CDR1 is DFQATT and CDR2 SNEGSKA (reference sequence). The CDR3 sequence is 14 residues long. CDR3 residues: CSASHSRGTETQYF.

The chain employs TRBV2 and TRBJ2-4; TCRdb reports TRBD1, a call that lacks DNA to check it against. Germline CDR1 reads SNHLY; CDR2 reads FYNNEI. This CDR3 has 16 residues. The CDR3 sequence: CASTPTGILAKNIQYF.

The V and J genes are TRBV7-2 and TRBJ2-2; TCRdb's D call of TRBD2 is untestable without DNA. Looked up from germline, CDR1 is SGHTA and CDR2 is FQGNSA. The CDR3 is 16 amino acids. CDR3 loop: CASSLRVAGNTGELFF.

V usage is TRBV5-1 and J usage is TRBJ2-2; TCRdb selects TRBD1, and the lack of DNA leaves this call unchecked. The CDR3 has 16 amino acids. Per germline, CDR1 SGHRS and CDR2 YFSETQ. CDR3 protein: CASSGAGTGATGELFF.

The rearrangement uses TRBV6-1 and TRBJ2-3; there is no DNA to check the TCRdb D call of TRBD1. CDR3 length: 15 amino acids. Germline values: CDR1 MNHNS, CDR2 SASEGT. CDR3 sequence: CASRSLASSTDTQYF.

This chain uses TRBV6-2 or TRBV6-3 with TRBJ2-5; TCRdb picks TRBD2, but there is no DNA to check that call. The CDR3 is 12 residues long. The V gene's germline CDR1 is MNHEY and CDR2 SVGEGT. CDR3 amino acids: CASRDYTETQYF.